Shown below are 8 T cell receptor beta chains from a single sample sequenced in a study of shared clonotypes between healthy human individuals. Generated by immunoSEQ multiplex PCR, the TCRdb table keeps only in-frame clones and is missing some. The sample consists of over a million clones, 96% of them appearing once. The sequenced sample consisted of naive CD4+ T cells sorted from blood. Subset defined: CD45RA+ positively selected. All receptors derive from a man younger than 40 in good health.

The rearrangement links TRBV5-1 to TRBJ1-2; D gene unclear. This CDR3 is built from 14 residues. Trimming pared 0 bases from V and 4 bases from J, leaving 10 bases between. Per germline, CDR1 SGHRS and CDR2 YFSETQ. The CDR3 bases are TGCGCCAGCAGCTTGGGGGCACGGACCTATGGCTACACCTTC. Translating it yields CASSLGARTYGYTF.

V usage is TRBV4-3 and J usage is TRBJ2-2; 11 bases are a match to TRBD2. This CDR3 has 16 amino acids. V lost 2 bases and J lost 7; bases outside the gene matches: 6. The germline CDR1 and CDR2 sequences are LGHNA and YSLEER. The CDR3 DNA follows: TGCGCCAGCAGCCAAATAGCGGGAGGGCCAAACGGGGAGCTGTTTTTT. This sequence encodes CASSQIAGGPNGELFF.

CDR3 in DNA: TGTGCCAGCAGTCCCTCTTCGGGGCCCTACAATGAGCAGTTCTTC. Its translation is CASSPSSGPYNEQFF. This chain uses TRBV25-1 with TRBJ2-1; D is tentatively TRBD1 or TRBD2 (5 bases each). V lost 5 bases to trimming and J lost 2 bases, with 13 bases between them. Per germline, CDR1 MGHDK and CDR2 SYGVNS. The CDR3 is 15 amino acids. Full variable domain (outside the CDR3, taken from reference TRBV25-1 and TRBJ2-1): EADIYQTPRYLVIGTGKKITLECSQTMGHDKMYWYQQDPGMELHLIHYSYGVNSTEKGDLSSESTVSRIRTEHFPLTLESARPSHTSQYLCASSPSSGPYNEQFFGPGTRLTVL.

This chain joins TRBV5-6 and TRBJ2-7, with 9 positions matching TRBD2. The germline CDR1 and CDR2 sequences are SGHDT and YYEEEE. V was pared by 4 bases and J by 1 base, with 6 bases of the junction left unmatched. This CDR3 is built from 15 residues. The CDR3 reads CASSRGLASSYEQYF. For the CDR3, the DNA is TGTGCCAGCAGCAGGGGACTAGCATCATCCTACGAGCAGTACTTC.

The V gene is TRBV5-1, the J gene TRBJ2-7; possibly TRBD1 for D (6 bases). The CDR3 is made up of 14 amino acids. Trimming left V 0 bases short and J 5 bases short, with 12 bases between. Germline assignment: CDR1 SGHRS and CDR2 YFSETQ. CDR3 residues: CASSLAGSGDEQYF. The CDR3 coding sequence is TGCGCCAGCAGCTTGGCAGGGTCAGGGGACGAGCAGTACTTC.

The CDR3 DNA follows: TGTGCCACCAGCAGTTCGCCGCAGGGGTTTGATGGCTACACCTTC. Residues: CATSSSPQGFDGYTF. The chain joins TRBV15 to TRBJ1-2; possibly TRBD1 for D (6 bases). Germline lookup yields CDR1 LNHNV and CDR2 YYDKDF (reference sequence). V lost 3 bases to trimming and J lost 6 bases, with 17 bases between them. The CDR3 loop spans 15 amino acids. Full variable domain (remainder filled in from reference TRBV15 and TRBJ1-2): DAMVIQNPRYQVTQFGKPVTLSCSQTLNHNVMYWYQQKSSQAPKLLFHYYDKDFNNEADTPDNFQSRRPNTSFCFLDIRSPGLGDTAMYLCATSSSPQGFDGYTFGSGTRLTVV.

The V and J genes are TRBV18 and TRBJ2-2; D not resolved. Germline CDR1 and CDR2: KGHSH and LQKENI. There are 17 residues in the CDR3. V dropped 5 bases and J dropped 0 bases, with 16 bases sitting between them. DNA of the CDR3: TGTGCCAGCTCATCCACGACCCCCACTGCGAACACCGGGGAGCTGTTTTTT. Protein sequence: CASSSTTPTANTGELFF.

The V and J genes are TRBV16 and TRBJ2-7, with D perhaps matching TRBD1 or TRBD2 (5 bases each). Germline assignment: CDR1 KGHSY and CDR2 FQNENV. V was clipped by 9 bases and J by 3 bases, with 18 bases between them. The CDR3 is 14 amino acids. The CDR3, as DNA: TGTGCCAGTGGGACGTACGGGTCTATCTACGAGCAGTACTTC. It encodes CASGTYGSIYEQYF.